This T cell receptor (beta chain) was identified in a study of T cells in Graves' hyperthyroidism and ophthalmopathy. It was RNA transcripts that yielded the amplified TCR beta CDR3 regions. First-round RT-PCR targeting the TCR CDR3 was performed with the HTBI primer set. TCRdb re-called the multiplex PCR reads with MiXCR, one entry per CDR3 protein. The repertoire holds 800,000 or so distinct CDR3 sequences, with 35% to 40% as singletons. The V gene end was trimmed by 2 bases and the J gene end by 5 bases; junction bases not matched to a gene: 7. The CDR3 consists of 16 residues. Germline V gives CDR1 LGHNA, CDR2 YSLEER. The source of the PBMCs was 8.5 to 10 ml of fresh peripheral blood. Study-level findings and limits: Within blood appeared most thyroid clonotypes that had expanded above 0.001. Separation of ophthalmopathy from stable hyperthyroidism was achieved by a 13 V-J model.

In the case of this clonotype: Its antigen is as yet unknown.

This TCR was sampled from a young man with Graves' hyperthyroidism. Sequences were obtained from blood. This chain links TRBV4-3 with TRBJ2-7; 12 bases align to TRBD1. The CDR3 is CASSQFPGQGADEQYF. The CDR3 DNA follows: TGCGCCAGCAGCCAATTTCCGGGACAGGGGGCAGACGAGCAGTACTTC.